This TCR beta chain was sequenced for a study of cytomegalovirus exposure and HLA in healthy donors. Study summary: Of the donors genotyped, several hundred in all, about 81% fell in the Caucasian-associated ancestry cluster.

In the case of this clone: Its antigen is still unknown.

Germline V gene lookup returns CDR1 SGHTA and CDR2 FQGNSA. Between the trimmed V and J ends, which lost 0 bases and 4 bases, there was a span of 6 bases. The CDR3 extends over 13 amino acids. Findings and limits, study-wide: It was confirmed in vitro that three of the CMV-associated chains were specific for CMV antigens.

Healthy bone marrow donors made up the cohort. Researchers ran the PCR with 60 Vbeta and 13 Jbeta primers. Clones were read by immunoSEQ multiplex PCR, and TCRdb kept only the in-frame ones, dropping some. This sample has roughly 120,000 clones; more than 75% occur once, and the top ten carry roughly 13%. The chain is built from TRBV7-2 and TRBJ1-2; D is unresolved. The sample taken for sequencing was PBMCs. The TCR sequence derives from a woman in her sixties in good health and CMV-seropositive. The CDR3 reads CASSLAPIYGYTF. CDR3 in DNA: TGTGCCAGCAGCTTAGCTCCAATCTATGGCTACACCTTC.